These T cell receptor beta chains were read from a single sample in a study of shared clonotypes between healthy human individuals. Some clones are missing from TCRdb's copy, which holds only in-frame ones; the method was immunoSEQ multiplex PCR. The table shows about 380,000 clones, with about 96% occurring only once. The sample taken for sequencing was memory CD8+ T cells sorted from blood. The receptors here all came from a man aged 25 to 45 in good health. The CDR3 runs from the conserved cysteine through the conserved F or W. Fields, in order: clone size, D gene, V gene, J gene, CDR3 length, CDR3 protein, CDR3 DNA. The D gene is left open where the match is weak. Size is stated for part of the rows, as once, few or many counts, or as a class when the clone is expanded.

-	TRBD2	TRBV11-2	TRBJ2-7	15	CASSSLTSGSYEQYF	TGTGCCAGCAGCTCGCTGACTAGCGGGTCCTACGAGCAGTACTTC
-	TRBD1	TRBV30	TRBJ1-1	14	CAERGTGRETEAFF	TGTGCCGAGAGGGGGACAGGGAGGGAGACTGAAGCTTTCTTT
-	-	TRBV2	TRBJ2-7	12	CASSENLYEQYF	TGTGCCAGCAGTGAAAATCTATACGAGCAGTACTTC
-	-	TRBV19	TRBJ1-1	13	CASSIGTRTEAFF	TGTGCCAGTAGTATAGGTACTCGGACAGAAGCTTTCTTT
-	TRBD1	TRBV6-5	TRBJ1-2	12	CASSGTGYGYTF	TGTGCCAGCAGTGGGACAGGCTATGGCTACACCTTC
-	TRBD2	TRBV5-1	TRBJ2-7	18	CASSLEGGWREGWYEQYF	TGCGCCAGCAGCTTGGAAGGGGGTTGGCGGGAGGGTTGGTACGAGCAGTACTTC
few	-	TRBV11-2	TRBJ2-7	11	CASSLGDEQYF	TGTGCCAGCAGCTTAGGGGACGAGCAGTACTTC
-	-	TRBV2	TRBJ1-4	14	CASSRGDTNEKLFF	TGTGCCAGCAGTCGCGGGGATACAAATGAAAAACTGTTTTTT
-	-	TRBV2	TRBJ2-7	14	CASRGAVGAYEQYF	TGTGCCAGCAGGGGGGCAGTAGGGGCCTACGAGCAGTACTTC
-	-	TRBV20-1	TRBJ2-5	11	CSALKSETQYF	TGCAGTGCGTTAAAGTCGGAGACCCAGTACTTC
-	TRBD2	TRBV29-1	TRBJ2-1	13	CSVEREKYNEQFF	TGCAGCGTTGAGCGGGAGAAATACAATGAGCAGTTCTTC
once	-	TRBV7-9	TRBJ1-6	15	CASSSDNNYNSPLHF	TGTGCCAGCAGCTCGGACAATAACTATAATTCACCCCTCCACTTT
-	-	TRBV28	TRBJ2-2	13	CASSPPFTGELFF	TGTGCCAGCAGTCCCCCGTTCACCGGGGAGCTGTTTTTT
-	TRBD2	TRBV6-1	TRBJ2-7	17	CASSGATSGIQYYEQYF	TGTGCCAGCAGTGGAGCGACTAGCGGGATCCAATACTACGAGCAGTACTTC
-	-	TRBV13	TRBJ1-1	14	CASSLRGRNTEAFF	TGTGCCAGCAGCTTACGCGGCAGGAACACTGAAGCTTTCTTT
-	-	TRBV5-4	TRBJ2-7	13	CASSLEPGRRQYF	TGTGCCAGCAGCTTGGAACCAGGGAGAAGGCAGTACTTC
-	TRBD2	TRBV4-1	TRBJ2-1	15	CASRVTSGSSNEQFF	TGCGCCAGCAGGGTGACTAGCGGGAGTTCGAATGAGCAGTTCTTC
once	-	TRBV11-2	TRBJ2-7	13	CASSLRDFYEQYF	TGTGCCAGCAGCTTAAGGGACTTCTACGAGCAGTACTTC
-	-	TRBV10-3	TRBJ1-1	14	CAIRGRQGQTEAFF	TGTGCCATCAGGGGGAGGCAGGGGCAGACTGAAGCTTTCTTT
-	TRBD2	TRBV27	TRBJ2-3	17	CASSPGWTSGVTDTQYF	TGTGCCAGCAGTCCCGGGTGGACTAGCGGGGTCACAGATACGCAGTATTTT
-	-	TRBV5-1	TRBJ1-3	14	CASSPTGPGNTIYF	TGCGCCAGCTCCCCCACAGGGCCCGGAAACACCATATATTTT
-	-	TRBV30	TRBJ1-5	15	CAWNPPGVSNQPQHF	TGTGCCTGGAACCCTCCGGGGGTAAGCAATCAGCCCCAGCATTTT
-	TRBD2	TRBV14	TRBJ2-1	21	CASSQDTLAGPAYSSYNEQFF	TGTGCCAGCAGCCAAGATACCCTAGCGGGACCTGCCTATAGCTCCTACAATGAGCAGTTCTTC
-	-	TRBV9	TRBJ2-1	16	CASSPGGTSVLDEQFF	TGTGCCAGCAGCCCAGGGGGGACTAGTGTGCTCGATGAGCAGTTCTTC
-	-	TRBV30	TRBJ1-1	14	CAFRPGTANTEAFF	TGTGCCTTTCGGCCCGGGACGGCGAACACTGAAGCTTTCTTT
once	TRBD2	TRBV5-4	TRBJ2-1	16	CASSRTSGTPYNEQFF	TGTGCCAGCAGCCGCACTAGCGGCACTCCCTACAATGAGCAGTTCTTC
-	TRBD1	TRBV6-5	TRBJ1-5	12	CASRDRGQPQHF	TGTGCCAGCAGGGACAGGGGGCAGCCCCAGCATTTT
-	TRBD1	TRBV5-1	TRBJ2-2	14	CASRTGGDTGELFF	TGCGCCAGCCGGACAGGGGGTGACACCGGGGAGCTGTTTTTT
-	-	TRBV5-4	TRBJ1-1	15	CASSFRGVRPTEAFF	TGTGCCAGCAGCTTCCGGGGAGTAAGGCCCACTGAAGCTTTCTTT
-	-	TRBV6-1	TRBJ2-5	16	CASSVFIGGGEETQYF	TGTGCCAGCAGTGTATTTATAGGAGGAGGGGAAGAGACCCAGTACTTC
-	TRBD1	TRBV6-1	TRBJ1-2	14	CASSWTGRNYGYTF	TGTGCCAGCAGCTGGACAGGGAGAAACTATGGCTACACCTTC
-	-	TRBV7-9	TRBJ2-2	13	CASSFEDTGELFF	TGTGCCAGCAGCTTTGAGGACACCGGGGAGCTGTTTTTT
-	TRBD1	TRBV29-1	TRBJ1-2	14	CSVESSGTGYGYTF	TGCAGCGTTGAAAGCTCCGGGACAGGATATGGCTATACCTTC
-	-	TRBV27	TRBJ2-3	16	CASTKTGLSSTDTQYF	TGTGCCAGCACCAAGACGGGCCTCTCTAGCACAGATACGCAGTATTTT
-	TRBD2	TRBV10-1	TRBJ2-1	18	CASSESGLAGAAYNEQFF	TGCGCCAGCAGTGAGTCCGGACTAGCGGGAGCCGCCTACAATGAGCAGTTCTTC
-	TRBD1	TRBV27	TRBJ2-2	16	CASSLSTGGFTGELFF	TGTGCCAGCAGTTTATCGACAGGGGGCTTCACCGGGGAGCTGTTTTTT
-	TRBD2	TRBV7-9	TRBJ2-3	15	CASSRFAGDRDTQYF	TGTGCCAGCAGCCGGTTTGCGGGAGACCGAGATACGCAGTATTTT
-	TRBD1	TRBV18	TRBJ1-1	13	CASSSTGGSEAFF	TGTGCCAGCTCATCAACAGGGGGTTCTGAAGCTTTCTTT
-	TRBD2	TRBV18	TRBJ2-3	15	CASSVAGGRTDTQYF	TGTGCCAGCTCTGTAGCGGGAGGAAGGACAGATACGCAGTATTTT